The next 23 T cell receptor beta chains were all read from a single sample in a study of chemoradiotherapy in HPV16-positive cancers. Assay: immunoSEQ multiplex PCR; the TCRdb copy retains only in-frame clones and omits some. The table shows thousands of clones, with 70% to 85% occurring only once. The material sequenced was tumor tissue, taken from a patient who underwent chemoradiotherapy. These receptors came from a human donor with HPV-associated anogenital cancer.

By its share, this clone is medium-sized. The chain carries TRBV6-1 and TRBJ2-7, with 7 nucleotides matching TRBD1. Germline V gene data show CDR1 as MNHNS and CDR2 as SASEGT. Trimming cost V 7 bases and J 2 bases; bases outside gene matches: 8. The CDR3 covers 14 residues. CDR3 coding DNA: TGTGCCAGCACCCTAACCGGGACAGCCTACGAGCAGTACTTC. Protein sequence: CASTLTGTAYEQYF.

The chain is built from TRBV6-1 and TRBJ2-1, with 7 bases that match TRBD1. The CDR3 extends over 16 amino acids. Per the germline V gene, CDR1 is MNHNS and CDR2 is SASEGT. The V and J ends lost 2 bases and 4 bases, in that order; junction bases with no gene match: 8. The CDR3 loop is CASSERQGGLYNEQFF. The DNA for the CDR3 is TGTGCCAGCAGTGAAAGACAGGGTGGCCTTTACAATGAGCAGTTCTTC.

V is TRBV5-1 and J is TRBJ2-2; D remains unclear. Germline loops: CDR1 SGHRS, CDR2 YFSETQ. CDR3 length equals 16 residues. Trimming removed 6 bases from V and 3 bases from J, with 18 bases in between. The CDR3 sequence: CASTTWISEDTGELFF. CDR3 nucleotides: TGCGCCAGCACGACCTGGATATCTGAGGACACCGGGGAGCTGTTTTTT.

This chain links TRBV5-5 with TRBJ1-2; D uncertain. This CDR3 comprises 15 residues. Trimming shortened V by 0 bases and J by 5 bases, and 14 bases separated the two germline ends. CDR1 and CDR2 (germline): SGHKS, YYEKEE (reference sequence). CDR3 residues: CASSLEGGGEYGYTF. CDR3 sequence (DNA): TGTGCCAGCAGCTTGGAGGGAGGAGGCGAATATGGCTACACCTTC.

This clone was picked up one time. The rearrangement uses TRBV5-4 and TRBJ1-6; D uncertain. The CDR3 is made up of 15 amino acids. Trimming left V 4 bases short and J 1 base short, with 9 bases between. Germline V gene data show CDR1 as SGHNT and CDR2 as YYREEE (reference sequence). The DNA of the CDR3 is TGTGCCAGCAGCCCTCCGTGGTCCTATAATTCACCCCTCCACTTT. This codes for CASSPPWSYNSPLHF.

The V gene is TRBV5-4, the J gene TRBJ1-4; D remains unclear. V lost 1 base to trimming and J lost 4 bases, with 5 bases between them. The CDR3 totals 13 residues. The germline V gene encodes CDR1 SGHNT and CDR2 YYREEE (reference sequence). CDR3 sequence: CASSLWGNEKLFF. DNA of the CDR3: TGTGCCAGCAGCTTGTGGGGTAATGAAAAACTGTTTTTT.

This chain links TRBV10-1 with TRBJ1-4; D unresolved. V was pared by 4 bases and J by 4 bases, with 10 bases between. CDR1 and CDR2 from the germline V gene are WNHNN and SYGVQD (reference sequence). The CDR3 consists of 14 residues. The CDR3 loop is CASSVRGINEKLFF. The CDR3 DNA follows: TGCGCCAGCAGTGTCCGTGGCATTAATGAAAAACTGTTTTTT.

V and J are TRBV6-6 and TRBJ2-1, with a tentative D call TRBD1 (6 bases). Trimming removed 6 bases from V and 6 bases from J, with 15 bases in between. CDR1 and CDR2 from the germline V gene are MNHNY and SVGAGI (reference sequence). This CDR3 spans 14 amino acids. The chain's CDR3 is CASSYQRGGNEQFF. Written as DNA, the CDR3 is TGTGCCAGCAGCTACCAGAGAGGGGGCAATGAGCAGTTCTTC.

The table lists this clone with a count of one. The rearrangement joins TRBV5-4 to TRBJ1-1, with TRBD1 identical over 9 bases. Per the germline V gene, CDR1 is SGHNT and CDR2 is YYREEE (reference sequence). With 4 bases clipped from V and 1 base from J, the junction kept 14 bases outside the gene matches. CDR3 length equals 18 residues. The CDR3: CASSPPGTGINWNTEAFF. CDR3 nucleotides: TGTGCCAGCAGCCCCCCTGGGACAGGGATTAATTGGAACACTGAAGCTTTCTTT. The full variable domain, completed using reference TRBV5-4 and TRBJ1-1, is ETGVTQSPTHLIKTRGQQVTLRCSSQSGHNTVSWYQQALGQGPQFIFQYYREEENGRGNFPPRFSGLQFPNYSSELNVNALELDDSALYLCASSPPGTGINWNTEAFFGQGTRLTVV.

V is TRBV6-5 and J is TRBJ1-2, with 9 bases identical to TRBD1. V gave up 9 bases and J gave up 1 base; unmatched junction bases: 9. This CDR3 is built from 15 residues. CDR1 and CDR2 from the germline V gene are MNHEY and SVGAGI. The CDR3 sequence: CASGLDRGLNYGYTF. CDR3 DNA sequence: TGTGCCAGTGGTTTGGACAGGGGACTTAACTATGGCTACACCTTC.

V usage is TRBV7-8 and J usage is TRBJ1-4, with D perhaps TRBD1 (5 bases). Germline V lookup: CDR1 SGHVS, CDR2 FQNEAQ. The CDR3 runs 16 residues. Trimming stripped 1 base from V and 3 bases from J, with 12 bases between. The CDR3 DNA reads as TGTGCCAGCAGCTTAGTTCTGGGGCCAGCTAATGAAAAACTGTTTTTT. It codes for CASSLVLGPANEKLFF.

This chain connects TRBV5-1 to TRBJ2-5; 11 bases align to TRBD2. Looked up from germline, CDR1 is SGHRS and CDR2 is YFSETQ. V dropped 4 bases and J dropped 1; count of bases not matched to a gene: 9. This CDR3 comprises 17 residues. The DNA for the CDR3 is TGCGCCAGCAGCGCCGGCCCTAGCGGGGGGTCCCAAGAGACCCAGTACTTC. It translates to CASSAGPSGGSQETQYF.

The CDR3 region is CASRPGSGGQPQHF. The CDR3 coding sequence is TGTGCCAGCAGACCCGGGTCGGGCGGACAGCCCCAGCATTTT. This chain joins TRBV2 and TRBJ1-5; no definite D call. The germline V gene encodes CDR1 SNHLY and CDR2 FYNNEI. Trimming stripped 6 bases from V and 7 bases from J, with 16 bases between. The CDR3 loop spans 14 amino acids.

The V and J genes are TRBV7-9 and TRBJ2-7, with 7 nucleotides matching TRBD1. Germline assignment: CDR1 SEHNR and CDR2 FQNEAQ (reference sequence). The CDR3 has 15 residues. Trimming removed 7 bases from V and 0 bases from J; junction bases left unmatched: 9. The CDR3: CASIPPGTVSYEQYF. CDR3 in DNA: TGTGCCAGCATTCCCCCCGGGACAGTCTCCTACGAGCAGTACTTC.

V usage is TRBV28 and J usage is TRBJ2-1; weak D call: TRBD1 (6 bases). CDR1 is MDHEN and CDR2 is SYDVKM in the germline V gene. This CDR3 region has 16 residues. Trimming removed 5 bases at V and 1 base at J, with 15 bases between. The DNA for the CDR3 is TGTGCCAGCAGTCCCTACAGGGTCAGTTCCTACAATGAGCAGTTCTTC. Translating gives CASSPYRVSSYNEQFF.

This sequence joins TRBV18 and TRBJ1-1; a weak D match, TRBD1 (5 bases). Between the trimmed V and J ends, which lost 2 bases and 3 bases, there was a span of 7 bases. From germline, CDR1 is KGHSH and CDR2 LQKENI. This CDR3 region has 13 residues. CDR3 bases: TGTGCCAGCTCACCATTGGGGGACACTGAAGCTTTCTTT. Translation: CASSPLGDTEAFF.

The genes are TRBV10-3 and TRBJ1-6, with TRBD1 as a possible D gene (5 bases). V was cut by 6 bases and J by 7 bases, with 16 bases left in between. The CDR3 consists of 15 residues. Germline CDR1 and CDR2: ENHRY and SYGVKD. CDR3: CAISTTGTENSPLHF. The CDR3 DNA reads as TGTGCCATCAGCACAACCGGGACGGAGAATTCACCCCTCCACTTT.

The chain has TRBV6-1 and TRBJ2-1; TRBD2 agrees at 8 bases. The trim removed 6 bases at V and 4 bases at J, leaving 11 bases unmatched. The CDR3 extends over 16 amino acids. Germline V gene data show CDR1 as MNHNS and CDR2 as SASEGT. CDR3 in amino acids: CASSETPGGAYNEQFF. The CDR3 coding sequence is TGTGCCAGCAGCGAAACCCCCGGGGGGGCATACAATGAGCAGTTCTTC.

This sequence joins TRBV6-5 and TRBJ2-5; D is unclear. The CDR3 is 13 residues long. The germline V gene has CDR1 MNHEY and CDR2 SVGAGI. Trimming pared 6 bases from V and 5 bases from J, leaving 13 bases between. CDR3 sequence (DNA): TGTGCCAGCAGCGGGCAGGTTGAGGAGACCCAGTACTTC. It specifies CASSGQVEETQYF.

The chain is built from TRBV10-3 and TRBJ2-3; 8 bases are shared with TRBD2. The CDR3 runs 13 residues. In germline, CDR1 is ENHRY, CDR2 SYGVKD. Trimming at V came to 10 bases and at J to 3 bases, leaving 6 bases not matched to a gene. The chain's CDR3 is CATGRVFTDTQYF. CDR3 nucleotides: TGTGCCACCGGGAGGGTATTTACAGATACGCAGTATTTT.

The gene calls are TRBV27 and TRBJ1-1; TRBD1 matches 8 bases. This CDR3 comprises 15 residues. Trimming removed 7 bases from V and 6 bases from J; junction bases left unmatched: 13. Germline loops: CDR1 MNHEY, CDR2 SMNVEV (reference sequence). DNA of the CDR3: TGTGCCAGCACCCGGTGGGGACAGGTTGATTCTGAAGCTTTCTTT. Its protein is CASTRWGQVDSEAFF.

CDR3 sequence: CASSYSSGAYGYTF. CDR3 DNA: TGTGCCAGCAGTTACTCGAGTGGGGCGTATGGCTACACCTTC. The genes are TRBV6-6 and TRBJ1-2, with D possibly being TRBD1 (5 bases). Germline CDR1 is MNHNY and CDR2 is SVGAGI (reference sequence). There are 14 residues in the CDR3. Trimming cost V 0 bases and J 5 bases, with 10 bases left between them.

This chain joins TRBV5-6 and TRBJ1-1; D possibly corresponds to TRBD1 (5 bases). Trimming cost V 4 bases and J 4 bases, with 11 bases left between them. The CDR3 spans 13 residues. CDR1 and CDR2 from the germline V gene are SGHDT and YYEEEE. CDR3 sequence (DNA): TGTGCCAGCAGCATCGGGGGAAGCACTGAAGCTTTCTTT. Translating gives CASSIGGSTEAFF.